The subject of this entry is one T cell receptor (beta chain). V lost 3 bases to trimming and J lost 4 bases, with 18 bases between them. The germline gives CDR1 SGHRS, CDR2 YFSETQ. This CDR3 region has 16 residues. Methods used by the authors: Amplification with reference gene primers provided the estimates of nucleated cell counts. Sequencing was performed with immunoSEQ multiplex PCR; in TCRdb, only in-frame clones are kept and a portion is missing. Clone size and V and J calls were adopted from that table, with D and trimming inferred from the DNA. This sample has 200,000 to 250,000 clones; approximately 78% occur once, and the top ten carry around a tenth. These data belong to a study of blood T cell repertoires in COVID-19. Study context: Italy, Spain and the United States were the sources of the convalescent and acute COVID-19 samples.

Recruitment covered 20 to 25 US areas and drew participants whose ages spanned roughly 18 to 100 years. Assignments of participants to cohorts depended upon their own reported clinical history. This sequence originates from a man aged 35-49 years who had recovered from COVID-19. Sequencing was done on a sample of PBMCs or T cells enriched from blood (not recorded which). The V call is TRBV5-1, the J call TRBJ2-3; the D gene is possibly TRBD2 (5 bases). The CDR3: CASSSPPGRTADTQYF. The CDR3, as DNA: TGCGCCAGCAGCTCACCTCCGGGAAGGACCGCAGATACGCAGTATTTT. Drawing the rest from reference TRBV5-1 and TRBJ2-3, the complete variable domain is KAGVTQTPRYLIKTRGQQVTLSCSPISGHRSVSWYQQTPGQGLQFLFEYFSETQRNKGNFPGRFSGRQFSNSRSEMNVSTLELGDSALYLCASSSPPGRTADTQYFGPGTRLTVL.